These 14 T cell receptor beta chains were all obtained from the same sample, sequenced in a study of STAT3 mutations in large granular lymphocyte leukemia. TCRdb keeps only in-frame clones here, not all; method: immunoSEQ multiplex PCR. The sample holds under 15,000 clones, about 92% seen once. Points from the study as a whole: At least one immunodominant TCR beta clonotype appeared in every T-cell large granular lymphocyte leukemia patient.

Antigens for these TCRs are unknown. The material sequenced was peripheral blood mononuclear cells. Receptors originate from a man in his forties with T-cell large granular lymphocyte leukemia. Some clones in this sample may be carry-over from other donors' samples.

J is TRBJ2-1 and V is TRBV7-9; TRBD2 is a possible D gene (5 bases). The CDR3 covers 15 residues. Germline V CDR1 and CDR2: SEHNR, FQNEAQ (reference sequence). Trimming stripped 3 bases from V and 1 base from J, with 10 bases between. CDR3 amino acids: CASSFDRGSYNEQFF. The CDR3, as DNA: TGTGCCAGCAGCTTCGATCGAGGGTCCTACAATGAGCAGTTCTTC.

V usage is TRBV6-6 and J usage is TRBJ1-1; no firm D call. The CDR3 has 12 amino acids. The germline CDR1 and CDR2 sequences are MNHNY and SVGAGI (reference sequence). The V and J ends lost 0 bases and 7 bases respectively, with 6 bases between them. CDR3 loop: CASSYSGGEAFF. Written as DNA, the CDR3 is TGTGCCAGCAGTTACTCTGGCGGTGAAGCTTTCTTT.

V usage is TRBV9 and J usage is TRBJ1-2; D not certain. This CDR3 region has 12 residues. CDR1 and CDR2 (germline): SGDLS, YYNGEE. V dropped 3 bases and J dropped 5 bases, with 8 bases sitting between them. The CDR3 sequence: CASSETGYGYTF. CDR3 nucleotides: TGTGCCAGCAGCGAGACCGGTTATGGCTACACCTTC.

The rearrangement links TRBV15 to TRBJ1-5; D is ambiguous. Germline V CDR1 and CDR2: LNHNV, YYDKDF (reference sequence). Trimming removed 6 bases from V and 3 bases from J, with 9 bases in between. The CDR3 is 13 amino acids. The CDR3 nucleotides read TGTGCCACCAGACAGTCCTACAATCAGCCCCAGCATTTT. Its translation: CATRQSYNQPQHF.

The gene calls are TRBV6-5 and TRBJ2-3; 11 bases fit TRBD2. V was clipped by 2 bases and J by 2 bases; unmatched bases: 3. CDR1 MNHEY and CDR2 SVGAGI come from the germline V gene. The length of the CDR3 is 16 residues. The CDR3 region is CASSYTGLAVTDTQYF. In DNA form, the CDR3 reads TGTGCCAGCAGTTACACGGGACTAGCGGTCACAGATACGCAGTATTTT.

The chain employs TRBV18 and TRBJ1-6; maybe TRBD1 (5 bases). The length of the CDR3 is 16 residues. Trimming left V 0 bases short and J 10 bases short, with 16 bases between. Germline loops: CDR1 KGHSH, CDR2 LQKENI. The CDR3: CASSPPGGWVRSPLHF. The DNA of the CDR3 is TGTGCCAGCTCACCACCGGGGGGTTGGGTGAGATCACCCCTCCACTTT.

V and J are TRBV6-5 and TRBJ1-1; no definite D call. Looked up from germline, CDR1 is MNHEY and CDR2 is SVGAGI. The CDR3 runs to 15 residues. V was trimmed by 8 bases and J by 0 bases, leaving 16 bases between them. CDR3 sequence (DNA): TGTGCCAGCTCAAGGGTACTGCAGATGAACACTGAAGCTTTCTTT. This sequence encodes CASSRVLQMNTEAFF.

The chain employs TRBV19 and TRBJ2-5, with D possibly TRBD2 on 6 matching bases. The ends were cut back, 3 bases at V and 0 bases at J, with 23 bases in the middle. The CDR3 totals 19 residues. CDR1 is LNHDA and CDR2 is SQIVND in the germline V gene (reference sequence). In nucleotides, the CDR3 is TGTGCCAGTAGTATTAAAGGCCCGTCCCGCGGAGGGTACCAAGAGACCCAGTACTTC. Its protein product is CASSIKGPSRGGYQETQYF.

The chain employs TRBV19 and TRBJ1-5, with a tentative D call TRBD1 (5 bases). The CDR3 runs to 17 residues. Germline V CDR1 and CDR2: LNHDA, SQIVND (reference sequence). Trimming cost V 5 bases and J 3 bases, with 20 bases left between them. The CDR3 DNA is TGTGCCAGTAGTCCCCGGGACGGACGAAGCGTCAATCAGCCCCAGCATTTT. Encoded protein: CASSPRDGRSVNQPQHF.

The V call is TRBV10-3, the J call TRBJ2-1, with TRBD2 matching over 12 bases. The germline V gene encodes CDR1 ENHRY and CDR2 SYGVKD. Trimming took 4 bases from V and 9 from J; bases not matched to a gene: 10. The CDR3 has 16 amino acids. CDR3 in amino acids: CAISGLAGGPVVEQFF. The CDR3 nucleotides read TGTGCCATCAGTGGGCTAGCGGGGGGGCCTGTAGTTGAGCAGTTCTTC.

J is TRBJ1-1 and V is TRBV4-3; D gene unclear. There are 15 residues in the CDR3. The germline gives CDR1 LGHNA, CDR2 YSLEER. V dropped 0 bases and J dropped 3 bases, with 11 bases sitting between them. CDR3 protein: CASSQDQDGYTEAFF. CDR3 DNA: TGCGCCAGCAGCCAAGATCAGGACGGGTACACTGAAGCTTTCTTT.

This clone has only one observation. The genes are TRBV5-4 and TRBJ2-1; 7 bases are shared with TRBD2. With V trimmed by 0 bases and J by 4 bases, 4 bases remained unmatched. There are 15 residues in the CDR3. Germline V CDR1 and CDR2: SGHNT, YYREEE (reference sequence). The CDR3 region has the DNA TGTGCCAGCAGCTTGGAGCTAGCGGATTACAATGAGCAGTTCTTC. Translation: CASSLELADYNEQFF.

V gene TRBV9 combines with J gene TRBJ2-5; the D call may be TRBD1 or TRBD2 (5 bases each). Germline V gene sequence: CDR1 SGDLS, CDR2 YYNGEE. This CDR3 comprises 15 residues. The V and J ends lost 2 bases and 5 bases respectively, with 16 bases between them. The CDR3 nucleotides are TGTGCCAGCAGCGTGGGGGTCTCTAAGTGGGAGACCCAGTACTTC. This codes for CASSVGVSKWETQYF.

The chain links TRBV4-2 to TRBJ2-7; D is perhaps TRBD2 (7 bases). CDR1 and CDR2 from the germline V gene are LGHNA and YNFKEQ. The CDR3 loop spans 15 amino acids. V was clipped by 0 bases and J by 5 bases, with 14 bases between them. CDR3 protein: CASSQERGARDEQYF. For the CDR3, the DNA is TGTGCCAGCAGCCAAGAACGGGGGGCGAGGGACGAGCAGTACTTC.